A selection of T cell receptor beta chains follows, all from one sample in a study of T cell changes during pregnancy in multiple sclerosis. The table came from immunoSEQ multiplex PCR; TCRdb's copy has only in-frame clones and leaves some out. The data show 80,000 to 95,000 clones, with 93% seen just once and less than 1.5% held by the top ten. The material sequenced was peripheral blood, taken in the third trimester of pregnancy. The receptors come from a female donor in good health, enrolled as a control in a pregnancy study. Both conserved end residues are part of each CDR3. Each record gives: J gene, V gene, CDR3 protein.

TRBJ2-2,TRBV7-9,CASLSGVTGELFF
TRBJ2-7,TRBV2,CASRPSGTTGRYEQYF
TRBJ1-1,TRBV2,CASSQTLRGNEAFF
TRBJ2-3,TRBV7-2,CASSPGPSGRLGDTQYF
TRBJ2-5,TRBV7-2,CASSWRVGVTETQYF
TRBJ1-5,TRBV5-8,CASSAGGQPQHF
TRBJ2-7,TRBV28,CASSSVGIYEQYF
TRBJ1-3,TRBV6-1,CASSEGAGNTIYF
TRBJ2-7,TRBV19,CASSIQREAYEQYF
TRBJ1-3,TRBV2,CASSETDSSGNTIYF
TRBJ1-5,TRBV6-5,CASSSDRDFNQPQHF
TRBJ2-1,TRBV29-1,CSVELLAGGPSYNEQFF
TRBJ2-2,TRBV2,CASRLIGRIGGELFF
TRBJ2-3,TRBV10-3,CAISESRTSPDTQYF
TRBJ1-1,TRBV5-1,CASSFKQGGTEAFF
TRBJ1-1,TRBV5-6,CASSWPLNTEAFF
TRBJ1-5,TRBV25-1,CASRRWSGASIGNQPQHF
TRBJ1-2,TRBV28,CASRAGGYGYTF
TRBJ1-4,TRBV28,CASSGEFLGTNEKLFF
TRBJ1-2,TRBV7-9,CASSPTQDYGYTF
TRBJ2-4,TRBV27,CASSLTAKNIQYF
TRBJ2-7,TRBV13,CASSPYRAGNYEQYF